The clone carrying this T cell receptor beta chain was found many times. Its target is unknown. The CDR3 totals 11 residues. Per germline, CDR1 DFQATT and CDR2 SNEGSKA (reference sequence). The germline V and J ends were trimmed by 3 bases and 7 bases, with 7 bases remaining between them. Time point meaning: sample taken at primary tumor resection. Samples came from around 70 TRACERx patients with untreated early-stage lung cancer. TCRs were sequenced from unsorted whole RNA of tumor, nontumor lung or PBMC. Every individual TCR cDNA molecule carried its own unique molecular identifier, which allowed correction of PCR and sequencing errors. MiXCR, applied by TCRdb to the 5' RACE reads, yields one record per CDR3 protein. Here the sample spans more than 30,000 distinct CDR3 sequences, 5% to 5.5% being singletons. The record originates from a study of spatial heterogeneity in lung cancer. Study-wide points: Ubiquitous expanded tumor TCRs were observed in blood more at resection than follow-up.

The chain employs TRBV20-1 and TRBJ2-4, with D possibly matching TRBD2 (6 bases). The sequenced sample was PBMCs, obtained at surgery. This TCR was sampled from a female donor with early-stage non-small cell lung cancer. CDR3 sequence reads: CSASGGNIQYF. DNA of the CDR3: TGCAGTGCTAGTGGAGGGAACATTCAGTACTTC.